Sequencing of this TCR beta chain was carried out in a study of T-cell reconstitution after alpha-beta-depleted transplantation in children. Researchers prepared the TCRbeta library using unique molecular identifiers, the study reports. TCRdb analysed the PCR reads with MiXCR anew, one entry per CDR3 protein. The data hold roughly 400,000 distinct CDR3 sequences, with 20% observed a single time. V gave up 5 bases and J gave up 5 bases; unmatched junction bases: 17. Germline lookup yields CDR1 SGHRS and CDR2 YFSETQ. The CDR3 runs 18 residues. The chain links TRBV5-1 to TRBJ2-3; 10 bases are a match to TRBD2. The receptor was derived from a human donor who donated a stem cell graft to a child with acute myeloid leukemia. Material: PBMCs from the stem cell graft donor, obtained from the stem cell graft. The CDR3 nucleotides read TGCGCCAGCAGAGGGGAAGCGGGAGGGCCGTATCCTTTAGATACGCAGTATTTT. It yields the protein CASRGEAGGPYPLDTQYF.